The 32 T cell receptor beta chains below come from one sample, sequenced in a study of tumor-infiltrating lymphocytes in primary liver carcinoma. Synthesis of TCR beta cDNA was carried out from 500 ng total RNA with a constant-region primer. Slightly modified ARM-PCR with three nested multiplex PCR rounds yielded TCR beta libraries. Running 10 cycles apiece, the first two PCR rounds relied on TRBV1-TRBV30 forward primers together with a C-beta reverse primer. Using its own MiXCR run on the multiplex PCR reads, TCRdb lists one record per CDR3 protein. This table has 90,000 to 140,000 distinct CDR3 sequences, about four fifths appearing once. Co-extraction yielded RNA and DNA from around 20-30 mg of unsorted bulk tissue. The sequenced sample consisted of liver tumor tissue from sampling region 3. Subset specified: tumor region T3, left-lateral pole. The receptor set was obtained from a man aged 40-55 years with primary liver carcinoma and hepatitis B virus infection.

Worth noting for this clonotype: A read error may be the cause here, since a much bigger clone is one base away. The chain employs TRBV5-1 and TRBJ2-2; the D gene is possibly TRBD2 (5 bases). Germline V lookup: CDR1 SGHRS, CDR2 YFSETQ. The CDR3 consists of 14 residues. The V end lost 0 bases, the J end lost 6 bases, and 9 bases lay between the germline ends. CDR3 region: CASSLERIPGELFF. CDR3 sequence (DNA): TGCGCCAGCAGCTTGGAGCGGATACCCGGGGAGCTGTTTTTT.

The chain combines TRBV6-6 with TRBJ2-7, with TRBD2 matching 10 bases. This CDR3 comprises 16 residues. CDR1 and CDR2 (germline): MNHNY, SVGAGI (reference sequence). This CDR3 is CPCSHRAGGPTYEQYF. The CDR3 nucleotides read TGTCCCTGCAGCCATCGAGCGGGAGGGCCTACCTACGAGCAGTACTTC.

On this clonotype itself: At one end, the junction sequence differs from germline, possibly due to a read error. The chain couples TRBV4-2 to TRBJ2-1; D may correspond to TRBD1 or TRBD2 (8 bases each). The CDR3 contains 16 residues. Per the germline V gene, CDR1 is LGHNA and CDR2 is YNFKEQ. CDR3 protein: CVSSHAGGQENNEQFF. In DNA form, the CDR3 reads TGTGTCAGCAGCCACGCGGGGGGACAGGAGAACAATGAGCAGTTCTTC.

This chain connects TRBV29-1 to TRBJ2-7, with D tentatively TRBD1 or TRBD2 (5 bases each). The length of the CDR3 is 16 residues. Germline CDR1 reads SQVTM; CDR2 reads ANQGSEA. CDR3 region: CSAMTSGTCTPYEQYF. Here the CDR3 DNA reads TGCAGTGCCATGACTTCTGGGACCTGCACTCCCTACGAGCAGTACTTC.

This clonotype was seen just once. This rearrangement joins TRBV4-1 to TRBJ2-2; D is undetermined. Trimming pared 4 bases from V and 6 bases from J, leaving 12 bases between. Looked up from germline, CDR1 is MGHRA and CDR2 is YSYEKL. CDR3 length equals 14 residues. Here the CDR3 DNA reads TGCGCCAGCAGCCTACATACCCTTTCCGGGGAGCTGTTTTTT. This gives the protein CASSLHTLSGELFF.

The rearrangement uses TRBV7-8 and TRBJ2-1; TRBD1 matches 9 bases. CDR1 and CDR2 (germline): SGHVS, FQNEAQ. V gave up 5 bases and J gave up 7 bases; unmatched junction bases: 12. The CDR3 runs 16 residues. This chain's CDR3 is CASSDRGAGLSNEQFF. The CDR3 DNA follows: TGTGCCAGCAGCGACAGGGGGGCGGGATTATCGAATGAGCAGTTCTTC.

Concerning this clonotype: An end of the junction differs from the germline gene, which may be a read error. The V call is TRBV5-4, the J call TRBJ1-5; 7 bases are a match to TRBD1. Germline V gives CDR1 SGHNT, CDR2 YYREEE (reference sequence). The CDR3 is 14 amino acids. Here the CDR3 DNA reads TGCGCCAGCAGCCTAGGGGGCGTCGATCAGCACCAGCATTTT. Protein sequence: CASSLGGVDQHQHF.

Turning to this clonotype: Sequence at one end of the junction differs from germline and may be a read error. The chain carries TRBV14 and TRBJ2-1, with 8 bases identical to TRBD2. Germline V gene data show CDR1 as SGHDN and CDR2 as FVKESK. The CDR3 consists of 16 residues. CDR3 DNA sequence: TGTGGCAGCAGTGCCTTAGCGGGATGGGTAAACAATGGGCAGTTCTTC. Translated, it gives CGSSALAGWVNNGQFF.

Comments on this clonotype: This may be a read error: a much more frequent sequence differs by one nucleotide. The chain couples TRBV20-1 to TRBJ2-1, with D possibly called TRBD1 or TRBD2 (6 bases each). The V end lost 5 bases, the J end lost 9 bases, and 17 bases lay between the germline ends. From germline, CDR1 is DFQATT and CDR2 SNEGSKA (reference sequence). The CDR3 length is 13 residues. The CDR3 protein is CSALPMGGGEQFF. CDR3 bases: TGCAGTGCTCTCCCCATGGGGGGCGGTGAGCAGTTCTTC.

In the case of this clonotype: Here the CDR3 omits its conserved ending phenylalanine or tryptophan, so a read error is the likely source. V gene TRBV29-1 combines with J gene TRBJ2-5; D possibly corresponds to TRBD1 (5 bases). The CDR3 sequence is 13 residues long. Germline V gene lookup returns CDR1 SQVTM and CDR2 ANQGSEA. With 1 base removed from V and 5 bases from J, the gap between germline ends came to 11 bases. CDR3 residues: CSVEVVAGETQYS. In nucleotides, the CDR3 is TGCAGCGTTGAAGTCGTAGCAGGGGAGACCCAGTACTCC.

Regarding this clonotype: The CDR3 ends on some other residue instead of the conserved phenylalanine or tryptophan, so this is likely a read error. The rearrangement joins TRBV4-2 to TRBJ2-7; D is undetermined. The V gene's germline CDR1 is LGHNA and CDR2 YNFKEQ. The CDR3 covers 12 residues. The CDR3 here is CASSQDRNEQYL. As DNA, the CDR3 is TGCGCCAGCAGCCAGGATCGGAACGAGCAGTACTTA.

This clonotype was seen just once. One end of the junction varies from germline; a read error may be responsible. This rearrangement joins TRBV6-1 to TRBJ1-2, with D unclear. This CDR3 contains 13 residues. Germline CDR1 and CDR2: MNHNS and SASEGT. The CDR3 here is CARSEDTAYGYTF. CDR3 nucleotides: TGTGCCAGGAGTGAAGACACCGCCTATGGCTACACCTTC.

In its sample, this clonotype was seen a few times. Since the CDR3 does not end with the conserved phenylalanine or tryptophan, this likely comes from a read error. The chain couples TRBV29-1 to TRBJ1-5; weak D call: TRBD1 (6 bases). The CDR3 loop spans 13 amino acids. The V gene's germline CDR1 is SQVTM and CDR2 ANQGSEA. In DNA form, the CDR3 reads TGCAGCGTTGAGTTGGGGGCAGGGCAGCTCCAGCATGTT. Amino acid sequence: CSVELGAGQLQHV.

Comment on this clonotype: The junction departs from the called germline gene at one end, perhaps through a read error. V usage is TRBV6-2 or TRBV6-3 and J usage is TRBJ2-1, with 9 bases that match TRBD2. The CDR3 is 14 residues long. The germline gives CDR1 MNHEY, CDR2 SVGEGT. Here the CDR3 DNA reads TGTGCCAGCACTAGTAGCGGGGGCGGCAATGAGCAGCTCTTC. Protein: CASTSSGGGNEQLF.

Concerning this clonotype: The junction departs from the called germline gene at one end, perhaps through a read error. This rearrangement joins TRBV12-3 or TRBV12-4 to TRBJ1-1; a possible D gene is TRBD1 (6 bases). This CDR3 is built from 14 residues. CDR3 DNA sequence: TGTGCCAGCAGTTTGGCAGACAGGAGCACTGAAGTTTTCTTT. Amino acids: CASSLADRSTEVFF.

This clonotype was detected only once. A much larger clone differs from this one at a single base, so this may be a read error. J is TRBJ1-4 and V is TRBV30, with D perhaps matching TRBD1 (5 bases). V shed 3 bases and J shed 4 bases, with 15 bases lying between them. Germline CDR1 is GTSNPN and CDR2 is SVGIG (reference sequence). The length of the CDR3 is 15 residues. The CDR3 reads CAWRAAGQRNEKLFF. CDR3 DNA sequence: TGTGCCTGGAGGGCCGCGGGGCAGCGTAATGAAAAACTGTTTTTT.

J is TRBJ1-1 and V is TRBV20-1; weak D call: TRBD1 (6 bases). The CDR3 sequence is 14 residues long. The V gene's germline CDR1 is DFQATT and CDR2 SNEGSKA (reference sequence). V shed 0 bases and J shed 1 base, with 9 bases lying between them. This CDR3 reads CSARDDRKNTEAFF. The CDR3 bases are TGCAGTGCTAGAGATGACAGGAAGAACACTGAAGCTTTCTTT.

This chain's CDR3 is CASSCQGDGTEAFF. CDR3 DNA sequence: TGTGCCAGCAGTTGCCAGGGGGATGGGACTGAAGCTTTCTTT. J is TRBJ1-1 and V is TRBV6-2 or TRBV6-3, with 7 bases matching TRBD1. J lost 5 bases, V lost 4 bases, and 7 bases had no gene match. The CDR3 covers 14 residues. Germline CDR1 and CDR2: MNHEY and SVGEGT.

V is TRBV29-1 and J is TRBJ2-1; D unclear. V was pared by 8 bases and J by 7 bases, with 12 bases between. Germline CDR1 is SQVTM and CDR2 is ANQGSEA. There are 11 residues in the CDR3. CDR3 sequence: CSLGGHNEQFF. The CDR3 DNA sequence: TGCAGCCTTGGTGGGCATAATGAGCAGTTCTTC.

This rearrangement joins TRBV5-4 to TRBJ1-1, with a tentative D call TRBD1 (6 bases). The V end was cut by 3 bases, the J end by 4 bases, with 19 bases between. The CDR3 extends over 16 amino acids. Germline-derived CDR1 and CDR2 are SGHNT and YYREEE (reference sequence). Here the CDR3 DNA reads TGTGCCAGCAGCTCAGGGGAGGGGGGACGGAGCACTGAAGCTTTCTTT. Translating it yields CASSSGEGGRSTEAFF.

A note on this clonotype: One end of the junction varies from germline; a read error may be responsible. The chain carries TRBV7-9 and TRBJ2-5; the match to TRBD2 covers 9 bases. The CDR3 runs to 15 residues. The germline V gene encodes CDR1 SEHNR and CDR2 FQNEAQ (reference sequence). Here the CDR3 reads CTSSLGLAEQETYYF. The CDR3 DNA follows: TGTACCAGCAGCTTGGGACTAGCCGAACAAGAGACCTACTACTTC.

Note on this clonotype: One junction end disagrees with the germline gene, perhaps due to a read error. The chain joins TRBV12-3 or TRBV12-4 to TRBJ2-2, with D perhaps matching TRBD2 (5 bases). The CDR3 length is 15 residues. The CDR3 DNA follows: TGTGTCAGCAGAGCCGGGATTAGTCAAGTCTGGGAGCTATTTTTT. Translated, it gives CVSRAGISQVWELFF.

On this clonotype itself: A read error may produce the germline difference seen at one junction end. J is TRBJ2-2 and V is TRBV11-2; tentatively, D is TRBD1 (5 bases). The CDR3 consists of 14 residues. Germline V lookup: CDR1 SGHAT, CDR2 FQNNGV. CDR3 loop: CANSTDSDTRELFF. As DNA, the CDR3 is TGTGCCAACAGCACAGACTCGGACACCAGGGAACTGTTTTTT.

This clonotype was seen only a few times. Compared with germline, one end of the junction differs, possibly owing to a read error. The rearrangement joins TRBV29-1 to TRBJ1-1, with D perhaps TRBD1 (5 bases). The CDR3 has 15 residues. Germline-derived CDR1 and CDR2 are SQVTM and ANQGSEA. CDR3 sequence: CSAAPGWGMNTEAFF. CDR3 nucleotides: TGCAGCGCCGCCCCTGGGTGGGGGATGAACACCGAAGCTTTCTTT.

In this sample, this clonotype turned up many times. The chain has TRBV5-1 and TRBJ2-3, with D perhaps matching TRBD2 (6 bases). This CDR3 spans 15 amino acids. Germline CDR1 SGHRS, CDR2 YFSETQ. V was trimmed by 2 bases and J by 0 bases, leaving 10 bases between them. CDR3 sequence (DNA): TGCGCCAGCAGCTTTGGCGGGATTAGCACAGATACGCAGTATTTT. The encoded protein is CASSFGGISTDTQYF. The full variable domain, in which reference TRBV5-1 and TRBJ2-3 provide the parts outside the CDR3, is KAGVTQTPRYLIKTRGQQVTLSCSPISGHRSVSWYQQTPGQGLQFLFEYFSETQRNKGNFPGRFSGRQFSNSRSEMNVSTLELGDSALYLCASSFGGISTDTQYFGPGTRLTVL.

For this clonotype: Being one base from a much bigger clone, this may be a read error. V usage is TRBV5-1 and J usage is TRBJ1-1; D may be TRBD1 (5 bases). Trimming pared 4 bases from V and 4 bases from J, leaving 14 bases between. This CDR3 has 14 residues. Germline CDR1 and CDR2: SGHRS and YFSETQ. The CDR3 is CASSATTESTEAFF. DNA of the CDR3: TGCGCCAGCAGCGCGACGACAGAGTCCACTGAAGCTTTCTTT.

Notes on this clonotype: The final CDR3 position lacks the conserved phenylalanine or tryptophan, pointing to a likely read error. No DNA is shown, since the ends of the CDR3 on it are uncertain; the CDR3 is the one TCRdb lists. V is TRBV6-1 and J is TRBJ2-1; no DNA check was done on the table's D call, TRBD1. Germline assignment: CDR1 MNHNS and CDR2 SASEGT. Counting both end residues, the CDR3 totals 13 amino acids. Here the CDR3 reads CASSEGTGDEHFL.

This clonotype was seen repeatedly, ten times or more. The CDR3 coding sequence is TGTGCCATCAGTGATCAGAGAGGGGGGGCAGGACGGCCCCAGCATTTT. Protein product: CAISDQRGGAGRPQHF. The chain combines TRBV10-3 with TRBJ1-5; D possibly corresponds to TRBD1 (6 bases). V lost 3 bases and J 9 bases, leaving 21 bases between the germline ends. CDR3 size: 16 residues. Germline-derived CDR1 and CDR2 are ENHRY and SYGVKD.

V and J are TRBV11-2 and TRBJ2-3; TRBD2 matches 10 bases. Germline V gene data show CDR1 as SGHAT and CDR2 as FQNNGV. The CDR3 is made up of 14 amino acids. The junction had 3 bases not matched to a gene; V was cut back by 9 bases and J by 0 bases. The CDR3: CASKLAGSTDTQYF. DNA of the CDR3: TGTGCCAGTAAACTAGCGGGAAGCACAGATACGCAGTATTTT.

With respect to this clonotype: A junction boundary mismatches the germline segment, possibly from a read error. V and J are TRBV6-1 and TRBJ2-1, with 9 nucleotides matching TRBD1. Per germline, CDR1 MNHNS and CDR2 SASEGT. This CDR3 comprises 15 residues. The CDR3 region is CASSETGGIYNEHFF. CDR3 coding DNA: TGTGCCAGCAGTGAGACAGGGGGTATATACAATGAGCATTTCTTC.

About this clonotype: A read error is likely, as this CDR3 ends without the conserved phenylalanine or tryptophan. It is unclear where the CDR3 begins or ends on the DNA, so no DNA is shown, and the CDR3 is as TCRdb lists it. The chain is built from TRBV6-6 and TRBJ2-5; TRBD1 was called by the table and not checked on the DNA. The germline CDR1 and CDR2 sequences are MNHNY and SVGAGI (reference sequence). The CDR3 extends over 13 residues, inclusive of both ends. CDR3 in amino acids: CASSPNRVGTQCS.

As for this clonotype: A read error may account for a junction end that differs from germline. The gene calls are TRBV10-1 and TRBJ2-3, with D possibly called TRBD1 or TRBD2 (5 bases each). CDR1 and CDR2 from the germline V gene are WNHNN and SYGVQD (reference sequence). This CDR3 has 13 amino acids. Here the CDR3 DNA reads TGCGCCAACAGTGTTCGGGGCGCAGATACGCAGTATTTT. Amino acid sequence: CANSVRGADTQYF.